This T cell receptor (beta chain) was observed in a study of identical twins. Overall study findings and caveats: Reduced insertions were recorded for abundant cord blood beta clonotypes, with no such pattern in memory repertoires. The degree of excess twin sharing was weaker in beta out-of-frame sequences. Out-of-frame alpha sequences common to twins were enriched for low generation probability.

One entry per CDR3 protein results from TCRdb running MiXCR on the 5' RACE reads. The sample lists about 1.7 million distinct CDR3 sequences, around 29% seen once, with about 0.3% in the top ten. This CDR3 spans 15 amino acids. The V gene end was trimmed by 3 bases and the J gene end by 1 base; junction bases not matched to a gene: 6. CDR1 and CDR2 from the germline V gene are DFQATT and SNEGSKA (reference sequence). With respect to this clonotype: Its antigen remains unknown.

The sequencing input was cord blood. This sequence was found in a newborn girl in good health. This rearrangement joins TRBV20-1 to TRBJ2-3, with 8 nucleotides matching TRBD2. CDR3 protein: CSARSSSGGTDTQYF. DNA for the CDR3: TGCAGTGCTAGGAGTAGTAGCGGGGGCACAGATACGCAGTATTTT.